One sample yielded the 32 T cell receptor beta chains listed below, sequenced in a study of T cell responses to AZD1222 COVID-19 vaccine. Assay used: immunoSEQ multiplex PCR; TCRdb lists only in-frame clones, some missing. The sample has 150,000 or so clones; approximately 90% are singletons. Material: peripheral blood, obtained on day 0 of AZD1222 vaccination. The receptors originated from an adult in good health.

The J gene is TRBJ1-5, the V gene TRBV27; D gene unclear. Trimming left V 3 bases short and J 7 bases short, with 13 bases between. Looked up from germline, CDR1 is MNHEY and CDR2 is SMNVEV (reference sequence). The CDR3 contains 14 residues. The DNA of the CDR3 is TGTGCCAGCAGTTTTTCCAGGAGTTTACAGCCCCAGCATTTT. It codes for CASSFSRSLQPQHF.

The rearrangement joins TRBV28 to TRBJ2-3; 8 bases align to TRBD2. With V trimmed by 5 bases and J by 5 bases, 9 bases remained unmatched. The V gene's germline CDR1 is MDHEN and CDR2 SYDVKM. The CDR3 covers 15 residues. The CDR3 coding sequence is TGTGCCAGCAGTCTGGGAGGGACTAGGCGAGATACGCAGTATTTT. This encodes CASSLGGTRRDTQYF.

V usage is TRBV11-2 and J usage is TRBJ1-1; D is ambiguous. From germline, CDR1 is SGHAT and CDR2 FQNNGV. The germline V and J ends were trimmed by 4 bases and 7 bases, with 13 bases remaining between them. This CDR3 is built from 13 residues. The chain's CDR3 is CASSSGLGGEAFF. The DNA of the CDR3 is TGTGCCAGCAGCTCCGGGCTGGGCGGTGAAGCTTTCTTT.

This clone was observed a few times. This chain links TRBV6-4 with TRBJ2-3, with a tentative D call TRBD1 (5 bases). Trimming took off 6 bases at V and 2 bases at J, with 18 bases between the two ends. Germline V gene sequence: CDR1 MRHNA, CDR2 SNTAGT. The CDR3 consists of 16 residues. The CDR3 spells CASSRQFGGATDTQYF. Here the CDR3 DNA reads TGTGCCAGCAGCCGACAGTTTGGCGGCGCCACAGATACGCAGTATTTT.

This clone appeared a single time. The rearrangement joins TRBV10-3 to TRBJ1-2; TRBD1 matches at 9 bases. The junction had 0 bases not matched to a gene; V was cut back by 2 bases and J by 2 bases. The CDR3 covers 14 residues. The germline V gene has CDR1 ENHRY and CDR2 SYGVKD. The CDR3 coding sequence is TGTGCCATCAGTGAGGGACAGGGGAACTATGGCTACACCTTC. It is translated as CAISEGQGNYGYTF.

The gene calls are TRBV10-3 and TRBJ1-1, with D tentatively TRBD1 (6 bases). From germline, CDR1 is ENHRY and CDR2 SYGVKD. Trimming took off 3 bases at V and 0 bases at J, with 8 bases between the two ends. This CDR3 region has 14 residues. CDR3 sequence: CAISDTGMNTEAFF. CDR3 nucleotide sequence: TGTGCCATCAGTGACACAGGGATGAACACTGAAGCTTTCTTT.

The V gene is TRBV11-3, the J gene TRBJ2-7; 11 nucleotides align to TRBD2. The CDR3 loop spans 14 amino acids. V trimming: 5 bases; J trimming: 3 bases; junction bases outside the gene matches: 3. CDR1 and CDR2 (germline): SGHNT, YENEEA. As DNA, the CDR3 is TGTGCCAGCAGCCCGGGACTAGCGGTCTACGAGCAGTACTTC. Translation: CASSPGLAVYEQYF.

The chain links TRBV9 to TRBJ2-5; 11 bases match TRBD2. V was pared by 0 bases and J by 5 bases, with 3 bases of the junction left unmatched. Germline V gene data show CDR1 as SGDLS and CDR2 as YYNGEE. This CDR3 region has 15 residues. DNA for the CDR3: TGTGCCAGCAGCGTAGGAACTAGCGGGAGCGAGACCCAGTACTTC. It encodes CASSVGTSGSETQYF. Full variable domain (missing parts from reference TRBV9 and TRBJ2-5): DSGVTQTPKHLITATGQRVTLRCSPRSGDLSVYWYQQSLDQGLQFLIQYYNGEERAKGNILERFSAQQFPDLHSELNLSSLELGDSALYFCASSVGTSGSETQYFGPGTRLLVL.

CDR3 nucleotides: TGCGCCAGCAGCTTGGGCGGGGGCACAGATACGCAGTATTTT. Translated, it gives CASSLGGGTDTQYF. This chain connects TRBV5-1 to TRBJ2-3, with D maybe TRBD2 (6 bases). Germline-derived CDR1 and CDR2 are SGHRS and YFSETQ. With 0 bases removed from V and 1 base from J, the gap between germline ends came to 6 bases. This CDR3 spans 14 amino acids.

V is TRBV15 and J is TRBJ2-6; 9 bases map to TRBD1. CDR3 length: 19 residues. After removal of 6 bases from V and 1 base from J, the junction contained 13 bases not matched to a gene. Per germline, CDR1 LNHNV and CDR2 YYDKDF (reference sequence). In nucleotides, the CDR3 is TGTGCCACCAGAACGGTTGGAGGACAGGGGTTTTCTGGGGCCAACGTCCTGACTTTC. Translation gives CATRTVGGQGFSGANVLTF. Full variable domain (outside the CDR3, taken from reference TRBV15 and TRBJ2-6): DAMVIQNPRYQVTQFGKPVTLSCSQTLNHNVMYWYQQKSSQAPKLLFHYYDKDFNNEADTPDNFQSRRPNTSFCFLDIRSPGLGDTAMYLCATRTVGGQGFSGANVLTFGAGSRLTVL.

The rearrangement links TRBV5-1 to TRBJ2-7, with D unclear. The length of the CDR3 is 15 residues. Per germline, CDR1 SGHRS and CDR2 YFSETQ. V lost 4 bases and J lost 8, with 22 bases in between. CDR3 residues: CASSAVGEGPYQQYF. The CDR3 nucleotides read TGCGCCAGCAGCGCCGTGGGCGAAGGGCCTTACCAGCAGTACTTC. Variable domain in full (rest from reference TRBV5-1 and TRBJ2-7): KAGVTQTPRYLIKTRGQQVTLSCSPISGHRSVSWYQQTPGQGLQFLFEYFSETQRNKGNFPGRFSGRQFSNSRSEMNVSTLELGDSALYLCASSAVGEGPYQQYFGPGTRLTVT.

This chain connects TRBV3-1 (or the pseudogene TRBV3-2) to TRBJ1-6; 8 bases fit TRBD1. CDR1 is LGHDT and CDR2 is YNNKEL in the germline V gene (reference sequence). V trimming: 2 bases; J trimming: 9 bases; junction bases outside the gene matches: 6. CDR3 size: 15 residues. CDR3 region: CASSQMDREFSPLHF. CDR3 nucleotides: TGTGCCAGCAGCCAAATGGACAGGGAATTTTCACCCCTCCACTTT.

The chain uses TRBV10-2 and TRBJ2-1; D may be TRBD1 or TRBD2 (5 bases each). Trimming shortened V by 7 bases and J by 0 bases, and 10 bases separated the two germline ends. The CDR3 spans 14 residues. Germline CDR1 reads WSHSY; CDR2 reads SAAADI. The CDR3 nucleotides are TGCGCCAGCATGGGACCTGGCTCCTACAATGAGCAGTTCTTC. Protein sequence: CASMGPGSYNEQFF.

This clone was recorded only once. The chain employs TRBV6-5 and TRBJ2-1; weak D call: TRBD2 (6 bases). Trimming pared 5 bases from V and 8 bases from J, leaving 13 bases between. The CDR3 runs to 13 residues. Germline V gene sequence: CDR1 MNHEY, CDR2 SVGAGI. CDR3 sequence reads: CASSPRPSDEQFF. The CDR3 bases are TGTGCCAGCAGTCCCCGGCCTAGCGATGAGCAGTTCTTC.

The chain recombines TRBV19 with TRBJ1-1; D remains ambiguous. The CDR3 has 13 amino acids. The V gene lost 3 bases and the J gene lost 4 bases, with 9 bases spanning the gap. Per the germline V gene, CDR1 is LNHDA and CDR2 is SQIVND (reference sequence). In DNA form, the CDR3 reads TGTGCCAGTAGTATCTTGGCCGGCACTGAAGCTTTCTTT. Translating gives CASSILAGTEAFF.

This rearrangement joins TRBV28 to TRBJ1-5; D might be TRBD1 (5 bases). The germline gives CDR1 MDHEN, CDR2 SYDVKM. This CDR3 is 14 amino acids long. The germline V and J ends were trimmed by 7 bases and 0 bases, with 10 bases remaining between them. The CDR3 DNA reads as TGTGCCAGCATCACGACAGTTAGCAATCAGCCCCAGCATTTT. Its translation is CASITTVSNQPQHF.

This clone was seen a handful of times. The chain is built from TRBV4-2 and TRBJ2-2; 7 nucleotides line up with TRBD2. The V and J ends lost 7 bases and 6 bases, in that order; junction bases with no gene match: 14. Germline V lookup: CDR1 LGHNA, CDR2 YNFKEQ. This CDR3 contains 16 residues. CDR3 coding DNA: TGTGCCAGCAATCGGGCGGGAGCGACAATCCCCGGGGAGCTGTTTTTT. Protein product: CASNRAGATIPGELFF.

This chain joins TRBV21-1 and TRBJ2-7; the D call in the table, TRBD2, was not verified against the DNA. TRBV21-1 is a pseudogene. The CDR3 has 16 amino acids. For the CDR3, the DNA is TGTGCCAGCAGCAAAGTAGGGAGGGTCGGGAGCTACGAGCAGTACTTC. It encodes CASSKVGRVGSYEQYF.

The J gene is TRBJ2-7, the V gene TRBV27; D may be TRBD2 (5 bases). The V gene's germline CDR1 is MNHEY and CDR2 SMNVEV (reference sequence). V lost 6 bases, J lost 1 base, and 10 bases lay in between. The CDR3 has 13 residues. The CDR3 DNA reads as TGTGCCAGCAGCCAAACTAGGTCCTACGAGCAGTACTTC. Its translation is CASSQTRSYEQYF.

The CDR3 spells CASSLLGAGQANYGYTF. The DNA for the CDR3 is TGTGCCAGCAGCTTGTTGGGGGCGGGACAGGCTAACTATGGCTACACCTTC. The chain combines TRBV5-8 with TRBJ1-2; TRBD1 matches at 8 bases. CDR1 is SGHTS and CDR2 is YDEGEE in the germline V gene. Trimming at V came to 1 base and at J to 0 bases, leaving 8 bases not matched to a gene. The CDR3 sequence is 17 residues long.

The rearrangement links TRBV28 to TRBJ2-1, with 9 bases fitting TRBD2. The CDR3 has 16 amino acids. Germline lookup yields CDR1 MDHEN and CDR2 SYDVKM. With V trimmed by 6 bases and J by 5 bases, 11 bases remained unmatched. CDR3 in DNA: TGTGCCAGCAGAGATAAGAGCGGGAGGCCTGACAATGAGCAGTTCTTC. This translates into CASRDKSGRPDNEQFF. Full variable domain (missing parts from reference TRBV28 and TRBJ2-1): DVKVTQSSRYLVKRTGEKVFLECVQDMDHENMFWYRQDPGLGLRLIYFSYDVKMKEKGDIPEGYSVSREKKERFSLILESASTNQTSMYLCASRDKSGRPDNEQFFGPGTRLTVL.

V and J are TRBV24-1 and TRBJ1-2; no clear D. Trimming took 4 bases from V and 2 from J, leaving 10 bases between them. The CDR3 covers 14 residues. CDR1 is KGHDR, CDR2 SFDVKD, per germline. The CDR3 loop reads CATSDSDGNYGYTF. DNA for the CDR3: TGTGCCACCAGTGACTCGGACGGAAACTATGGCTACACCTTC.

V gene TRBV7-2 combines with J gene TRBJ2-7; no clear D. Germline assignment: CDR1 SGHTA and CDR2 FQGNSA. CDR3 size: 16 residues. Trimming pared 4 bases from V and 0 bases from J, leaving 16 bases between. The CDR3 protein is CASSSVRTGSSYEQYF. In DNA, the CDR3 is TGTGCCAGCAGCTCCGTAAGGACGGGCAGCTCCTACGAGCAGTACTTC.

The chain uses TRBV7-2 and TRBJ2-1; D may be TRBD1 (5 bases). CDR1 and CDR2 from the germline V gene are SGHTA and FQGNSA. Trimming stripped 3 bases from V and 5 bases from J, with 14 bases between. This CDR3 spans 15 amino acids. DNA of the CDR3: TGTGCCAGCAGCTTTATCCCAGGGCAGGACAATGAGCAGTTCTTC. Encoded protein: CASSFIPGQDNEQFF. Drawing the rest from reference TRBV7-2 and TRBJ2-1, the complete variable domain is GAGVSQSPSNKVTEKGKDVELRCDPISGHTALYWYRQSLGQGLEFLIYFQGNSAPDKSGLPSDRFSAERTGGSVSTLTIQRTQQEDSAVYLCASSFIPGQDNEQFFGPGTRLTVL.

V usage is TRBV10-3 and J usage is TRBJ1-5, with D unresolved. V shed 6 bases and J shed 7 bases, with 16 bases lying between them. There are 14 residues in the CDR3. Germline V CDR1 and CDR2: ENHRY, SYGVKD. CDR3 residues: CAISDGPADQPQHF. DNA for the CDR3: TGTGCCATCAGCGATGGACCTGCGGACCAGCCCCAGCATTTT.

The chain has TRBV13 and TRBJ1-1; 7 bases are shared with TRBD1. CDR3 length equals 17 residues. J lost 0 bases, V lost 5 bases, and 12 bases had no gene match. Looked up from germline, CDR1 is PRHDT and CDR2 is FYEKMQ (reference sequence). DNA of the CDR3: TGTGCCAGCAGCCATGACAGGGAAGAGGCGATGAACACTGAAGCTTTCTTT. Residues: CASSHDREEAMNTEAFF.

V gene TRBV28 combines with J gene TRBJ2-7; 8 bases are a match to TRBD2. CDR1 and CDR2 (germline): MDHEN, SYDVKM. The CDR3 extends over 15 amino acids. V dropped 5 bases and J dropped 3; count of bases not matched to a gene: 9. CDR3 amino acids: CASSPGGADFYEQYF. Written as DNA, the CDR3 is TGTGCCAGCAGTCCGGGGGGGGCAGACTTCTACGAGCAGTACTTC.

V is TRBV5-1 and J is TRBJ1-3; D unresolved. The V end lost 4 bases, the J end lost 0 bases, and 5 bases lay between the germline ends. Germline loops: CDR1 SGHRS, CDR2 YFSETQ. The CDR3 extends over 13 amino acids. CDR3 amino acids: CASSGSSGNTIYF. CDR3 sequence (DNA): TGCGCCAGCAGCGGGAGCTCTGGAAACACCATATATTTT. The full variable domain, with the rest looked up from reference TRBV5-1 and TRBJ1-3, is KAGVTQTPRYLIKTRGQQVTLSCSPISGHRSVSWYQQTPGQGLQFLFEYFSETQRNKGNFPGRFSGRQFSNSRSEMNVSTLELGDSALYLCASSGSSGNTIYFGEGSWLTVV.

The genes are TRBV4-1 and TRBJ1-4; D is unclear. The V gene lost 3 bases and the J gene lost 3 bases, with 11 bases spanning the gap. The CDR3 totals 15 residues. CDR1 is MGHRA and CDR2 is YSYEKL in the germline V gene. The CDR3, as DNA: TGCGCCAGCAGCCACCCGGTGGCGTCTAATGAAAAACTGTTTTTT. The encoded protein is CASSHPVASNEKLFF.

This clone was picked up one time. The chain is built from TRBV28 and TRBJ1-5; D is possibly TRBD1 (5 bases). The germline V and J ends were trimmed by 3 bases and 4 bases, with 13 bases remaining between them. The V gene's germline CDR1 is MDHEN and CDR2 SYDVKM. The CDR3 has 15 amino acids. CDR3 nucleotides: TGTGCCAGCAGTTTCATCGGCAGGGAAAATCAGCCCCAGCATTTT. It is translated as CASSFIGRENQPQHF.

This clone appeared a single time. The V and J genes are TRBV28 and TRBJ1-1, with a weak D call TRBD1 (6 bases). The CDR3 runs 16 residues. V was trimmed by 6 bases and J by 3 bases, leaving 20 bases between them. Germline loops: CDR1 MDHEN, CDR2 SYDVKM. The CDR3: CASRLPGEGPHTEAFF. CDR3 DNA: TGTGCCAGCAGACTACCAGGGGAGGGACCCCACACTGAAGCTTTCTTT. Supplemented by reference TRBV28 and TRBJ1-1, the full variable domain reads DVKVTQSSRYLVKRTGEKVFLECVQDMDHENMFWYRQDPGLGLRLIYFSYDVKMKEKGDIPEGYSVSREKKERFSLILESASTNQTSMYLCASRLPGEGPHTEAFFGQGTRLTVV.

V usage is TRBV7-2 and J usage is TRBJ2-7, with 8 bases lining up with TRBD2. Looked up from germline, CDR1 is SGHTA and CDR2 is FQGNSA. The CDR3 covers 17 residues. Trimming at V came to 1 base and at J to 3 bases, leaving 11 bases not matched to a gene. The CDR3 region is CASSLVSVGGRSYEQYF. DNA of the CDR3: TGTGCCAGCAGCTTAGTTTCTGTGGGCGGGAGGAGCTACGAGCAGTACTTC.